Below are 29 T cell receptor beta chains sequenced from a single sample in a study of blood T cell repertoires in COVID-19. Clones were read by immunoSEQ multiplex PCR, and TCRdb kept only the in-frame ones, dropping some. The table lists roughly 80,000 clones, roughly 92% of them singletons. Sequenced input: peripheral blood. The origin of the receptors is a man aged 45 to 65 with COVID-19, enrolled during active disease.

This clone was observed a single time. This chain connects TRBV4-1 to TRBJ1-3; D call uncertain. The CDR3 spans 15 residues. From germline, CDR1 is MGHRA and CDR2 YSYEKL. Trimming removed 2 bases from V and 0 bases from J, with 8 bases in between. In nucleotides, the CDR3 is TGCGCCAGCAGCCAAACCCGGGGCTCTGGAAACACCATATATTTT. The encoded protein is CASSQTRGSGNTIYF.

This chain links TRBV28 with TRBJ1-5; possibly TRBD1 for D (5 bases). Germline CDR1 and CDR2: MDHEN and SYDVKM. Between the trimmed V and J ends, which lost 2 bases and 6 bases, there was a span of 5 bases. The CDR3 contains 12 residues. CDR3 in amino acids: CASSLRGQPQHF. The CDR3 coding sequence is TGTGCCAGCAGTTTAAGGGGTCAGCCCCAGCATTTT.

This chain links TRBV6-5 with TRBJ2-1, with a possible D match to TRBD1 (5 bases). Germline V gives CDR1 MNHEY, CDR2 SVGAGI. V was pared by 6 bases and J by 5 bases, with 14 bases between. The CDR3 is 14 amino acids. The CDR3 DNA reads as TGTGCCAGCAGCCTCCCAGGGTTGGACAATGAGCAGTTCTTC. Amino acid sequence: CASSLPGLDNEQFF.

The chain carries TRBV28 and TRBJ1-6; TRBD1 might be the D (6 bases). Trimming removed 1 base at V and 6 bases at J, with 10 bases between. CDR3 length: 15 amino acids. Germline values: CDR1 MDHEN, CDR2 SYDVKM. CDR3 protein: CASSLFRTANSPLHF. The CDR3 bases are TGTGCCAGCAGTTTATTTCGGACAGCTAATTCACCCCTCCACTTT. The complete variable domain, with remaining parts taken from reference TRBV28 and TRBJ1-6, reads DVKVTQSSRYLVKRTGEKVFLECVQDMDHENMFWYRQDPGLGLRLIYFSYDVKMKEKGDIPEGYSVSREKKERFSLILESASTNQTSMYLCASSLFRTANSPLHFGNGTRLTVT.

This chain uses TRBV28 with TRBJ2-7; 7 bases align to TRBD1. CDR1 and CDR2 from the germline V gene are MDHEN and SYDVKM. The CDR3 spans 15 residues. V gave up 4 bases and J gave up 0 bases; unmatched junction bases: 6. CDR3 DNA: TGTGCCAGCAGTTACGACAGGGATAGCTCCTACGAGCAGTACTTC. It is translated as CASSYDRDSSYEQYF.

V usage is TRBV5-1 and J usage is TRBJ2-5, with D possibly being TRBD1 (5 bases). The CDR3 has 14 residues. Germline CDR1 SGHRS, CDR2 YFSETQ. V lost 2 bases and J 3 bases, leaving 11 bases between the germline ends. In DNA form, the CDR3 reads TGCGCCAGCAGCTTAGGGGTAGGGAAAGAGACCCAGTACTTC. The encoded protein is CASSLGVGKETQYF.

V usage is TRBV6-1 and J usage is TRBJ1-2; the D is unclear. V was trimmed by 3 bases and J by 3 bases, leaving 11 bases between them. Looked up from germline, CDR1 is MNHNS and CDR2 is SASEGT. The CDR3 spans 14 residues. The CDR3: CASSEAQADYGYTF. The CDR3 coding sequence is TGTGCCAGCAGTGAGGCGCAAGCGGACTATGGCTACACCTTC.

The chain has TRBV9 and TRBJ2-1; 16 nucleotides line up with TRBD2. V trimming: 4 bases; J trimming: 3 bases; junction bases outside the gene matches: 4. Germline V gene lookup returns CDR1 SGDLS and CDR2 YYNGEE. The CDR3 loop spans 17 amino acids. The CDR3 region is CASSMGLAGGSYNEQFF. CDR3 in DNA: TGTGCCAGCAGCATGGGACTAGCGGGAGGGAGCTACAATGAGCAGTTCTTC. Combining the CDR3 with reference TRBV9 and TRBJ2-1 gives the whole variable domain DSGVTQTPKHLITATGQRVTLRCSPRSGDLSVYWYQQSLDQGLQFLIQYYNGEERAKGNILERFSAQQFPDLHSELNLSSLELGDSALYFCASSMGLAGGSYNEQFFGPGTRLTVL.

The chain uses TRBV9 and TRBJ1-4, with TRBD1 as a possible D gene (5 bases). The length of the CDR3 is 16 residues. V was trimmed by 0 bases and J by 0 bases, leaving 9 bases between them. Germline CDR1 SGDLS, CDR2 YYNGEE. This chain's CDR3 is CASSVDGASTNEKLFF. CDR3 bases: TGTGCCAGCAGCGTAGATGGGGCGTCAACTAATGAAAAACTGTTTTTT.

The chain joins TRBV6-5 to TRBJ2-7, with D tentatively TRBD2 (5 bases). Germline V gene sequence: CDR1 MNHEY, CDR2 SVGAGI. The V and J ends lost 7 bases and 6 bases respectively, with 10 bases between them. CDR3 length: 11 amino acids. The CDR3, as DNA: TGTGCCAGCACGGACTTCGTCGAGCAGTACTTC. It translates to CASTDFVEQYF.

The genes are TRBV5-6 and TRBJ1-5; unclear D gene. Trimming removed 2 bases from V and 1 base from J, with 7 bases in between. CDR1 and CDR2 from the germline V gene are SGHDT and YYEEEE. The CDR3 is made up of 14 amino acids. DNA for the CDR3: TGTGCCAGCAGCTTTGGCAGGAGCAATCAGCCCCAGCATTTT. It translates to CASSFGRSNQPQHF.

The chain recombines TRBV9 with TRBJ2-5; possible D gene TRBD1, 5 bases. The CDR3 extends over 14 amino acids. Germline CDR1 and CDR2: SGDLS and YYNGEE. Trimming removed 3 bases from V and 0 bases from J, with 9 bases in between. The DNA of the CDR3 is TGTGCCAGCAGCGAGGGGTCAAACCAAGAGACCCAGTACTTC. It translates to CASSEGSNQETQYF.

This chain connects TRBV18 to TRBJ1-5, with TRBD1 matching over 11 bases. CDR1 and CDR2 (germline): KGHSH, LQKENI. The CDR3 extends over 15 amino acids. The trim removed 3 bases at V and 7 bases at J, leaving 5 bases unmatched. The CDR3 here is CASSPADRGRQPQHF. The CDR3 DNA sequence: TGTGCCAGCTCACCCGCGGACAGGGGGCGACAGCCCCAGCATTTT. Based on the CDR3 plus reference TRBV18 and TRBJ1-5, the full variable domain is NAGVMQNPRHLVRRRGQEARLRCSPMKGHSHVYWYRQLPEEGLKFMVYLQKENIIDESGMPKERFSAEFPKEGPSILRIQQVVRGDSAAYFCASSPADRGRQPQHFGDGTRLSIL.

This clone has just one count. The chain combines TRBV3-1 (or the pseudogene TRBV3-2) with TRBJ2-5, with a possible D match to TRBD1 (6 bases). V was trimmed by 0 bases and J by 5 bases, leaving 10 bases between them. CDR3 size: 14 residues. Germline assignment: CDR1 LGHDT and CDR2 YNNKEL (reference sequence). The CDR3 DNA reads TGTGCCAGCAGCCAAGAGGGGACACGGGAGACCCAGTACTTC. Its translation is CASSQEGTRETQYF.

This sequence joins TRBV3-1 (or the pseudogene TRBV3-2) and TRBJ1-3, with a possible D match to TRBD1 (5 bases). The CDR3 runs to 15 residues. V was trimmed by 0 bases and J by 0 bases, leaving 6 bases between them. CDR1 LGHDT and CDR2 YNNKEL come from the germline V gene (reference sequence). Written as DNA, the CDR3 is TGTGCCAGCAGCCAAGACCAGGGCTCTGGAAACACCATATATTTT. This encodes CASSQDQGSGNTIYF.

This clone appeared a single time. The chain carries TRBV4-3 and TRBJ2-7; D might be TRBD1 (6 bases). The CDR3 consists of 14 residues. The V gene lost 0 bases and the J gene lost 4 bases, with 10 bases spanning the gap. Germline V gene lookup returns CDR1 LGHNA and CDR2 YSLEER. The CDR3 sequence is CASSQEGGYYEQYF. The CDR3, as DNA: TGCGCCAGCAGCCAAGAAGGGGGTTATTACGAGCAGTACTTC.

The rearrangement uses TRBV28 and TRBJ1-6; tentatively, D is TRBD1 (5 bases). Germline values: CDR1 MDHEN, CDR2 SYDVKM. V shed 11 bases and J shed 6 bases, with 23 bases lying between them. The CDR3 runs 16 residues. CDR3: CAARGGASPLNSPLHF. CDR3 DNA: TGTGCCGCTCGGGGAGGGGCCTCGCCCCTTAATTCACCCCTCCACTTT.

This chain joins TRBV28 and TRBJ1-1; tentative D call: TRBD1 (6 bases). The CDR3 has 14 amino acids. Germline CDR1 and CDR2: MDHEN and SYDVKM. The V end was cut by 2 bases, the J end by 7 bases, with 14 bases between. As DNA, the CDR3 is TGTGCCAGCAGTTTAAGAACCACGACAGGTGAAGCTTTCTTT. It codes for CASSLRTTTGEAFF.

This chain uses TRBV19 with TRBJ2-1, with D perhaps matching TRBD2 (5 bases). Germline CDR1 reads LNHDA; CDR2 reads SQIVND (reference sequence). Trimming removed 6 bases at V and 0 bases at J, with 9 bases between. There are 14 residues in the CDR3. In nucleotides, the CDR3 is TGTGCCAGTAGAGCGGACCCCTCCTACAATGAGCAGTTCTTC. This translates into CASRADPSYNEQFF.

The chain has TRBV7-2 and TRBJ2-1, with D possibly matching TRBD2 (6 bases). This CDR3 has 14 amino acids. Germline values: CDR1 SGHTA, CDR2 FQGNSA. The germline V and J ends were trimmed by 0 bases and 6 bases, with 9 bases remaining between them. CDR3 sequence reads: CASSLAGGTNEQFF. For the CDR3, the DNA is TGTGCCAGCAGCTTAGCAGGCGGGACCAATGAGCAGTTCTTC. Complete variable domain (other parts from reference TRBV7-2 and TRBJ2-1): GAGVSQSPSNKVTEKGKDVELRCDPISGHTALYWYRQSLGQGLEFLIYFQGNSAPDKSGLPSDRFSAERTGGSVSTLTIQRTQQEDSAVYLCASSLAGGTNEQFFGPGTRLTVL.

The chain links TRBV11-2 to TRBJ2-7; tentative D call: TRBD1 (6 bases). From germline, CDR1 is SGHAT and CDR2 FQNNGV. Deletions cut 0 bases from V and 7 bases from J, with 13 bases between. The CDR3 sequence is 14 residues long. In DNA, the CDR3 is TGTGCCAGCAGCTTAGATTGGCAGGGGCGGGAGCAGTACTTC. Amino acids: CASSLDWQGREQYF.

The chain recombines TRBV28 with TRBJ2-3, with TRBD2 matching 8 bases. Germline V gene lookup returns CDR1 MDHEN and CDR2 SYDVKM. V dropped 2 bases and J dropped 1; count of bases not matched to a gene: 2. The CDR3 is made up of 15 amino acids. Here the CDR3 DNA reads TGTGCCAGCAGTTTAGCACTAGCGGGCACAGATACGCAGTATTTT. It encodes CASSLALAGTDTQYF. Full variable domain (missing parts from reference TRBV28 and TRBJ2-3): DVKVTQSSRYLVKRTGEKVFLECVQDMDHENMFWYRQDPGLGLRLIYFSYDVKMKEKGDIPEGYSVSREKKERFSLILESASTNQTSMYLCASSLALAGTDTQYFGPGTRLTVL.

This clone has just one count. V and J are TRBV5-6 and TRBJ1-2; TRBD1 matches at 8 bases. V lost 4 bases to trimming and J lost 2 bases; unmatched junction nucleotides: 4. The CDR3 runs to 14 residues. From germline, CDR1 is SGHDT and CDR2 YYEEEE. CDR3 loop: CASSDRGYNYGYTF. For the CDR3, the DNA is TGTGCCAGCAGCGACAGGGGTTACAACTATGGCTACACCTTC.

Written as DNA, the CDR3 is TGTGCCAGCAGTGCGACTAGCGGGAGGGCCTACGAGCAGTACGTC. Protein sequence: CASSATSGRAYEQYV. V usage is TRBV6-6 and J usage is TRBJ2-7, with 14 bases identical to TRBD2. Germline V CDR1 and CDR2: MNHNY, SVGAGI (reference sequence). The CDR3 extends over 15 amino acids. Trimming took 5 bases from V and 2 from J; bases not matched to a gene: 2.

The chain has TRBV15 and TRBJ2-1; 12 positions match TRBD2. CDR1 is LNHNV and CDR2 is YYDKDF in the germline V gene (reference sequence). CDR3 length: 16 residues. The J segment lost 8 bases and the V segment lost 2 bases, leaving 7 bases of the junction unmatched. CDR3 in amino acids: CATSRLRLAGDDEQFF. DNA for the CDR3: TGTGCCACCAGCAGACTCAGACTAGCGGGAGACGATGAGCAGTTCTTC.

The chain joins TRBV6-2 or TRBV6-3 to TRBJ1-2; 9 nucleotides match TRBD1. The CDR3 is 16 residues long. Germline CDR1 and CDR2: MNHEY and SVGEGT. The junction had 12 bases not matched to a gene; V was cut back by 6 bases and J by 4 bases. DNA of the CDR3: TGTGCCAGCAGCTATACCGGGACAGGGAAAACCTATGGCTACACCTTC. Amino acid sequence: CASSYTGTGKTYGYTF.

The chain recombines TRBV12-3 or TRBV12-4 with TRBJ2-1; 11 positions match TRBD2. This CDR3 has 13 residues. V gave up 6 bases and J gave up 7 bases; unmatched junction bases: 2. The CDR3 spells CASRRLAGNEQFF. The DNA for the CDR3 is TGTGCCAGCAGGCGACTAGCGGGGAATGAGCAGTTCTTC.

This chain connects TRBV9 to TRBJ2-1; D uncertain. Trimming shortened V by 3 bases and J by 6 bases, and 16 bases separated the two germline ends. The CDR3 runs 15 residues. Germline V gives CDR1 SGDLS, CDR2 YYNGEE. The CDR3 nucleotides are TGTGCCAGCAGCGGAGGTAGCCCAGCCGGCAATGAGCAGTTCTTC. Its protein is CASSGGSPAGNEQFF.

The CDR3 loop is CASSSNTGANVLTF. The CDR3 DNA sequence: TGCGCCAGCAGCTCAAATACAGGGGCCAACGTCCTGACTTTC. The rearrangement uses TRBV5-1 and TRBJ2-6; no firm D call. The CDR3 is made up of 14 amino acids. Trimming pared 3 bases from V and 4 bases from J, leaving 8 bases between. Germline CDR1 and CDR2: SGHRS and YFSETQ.